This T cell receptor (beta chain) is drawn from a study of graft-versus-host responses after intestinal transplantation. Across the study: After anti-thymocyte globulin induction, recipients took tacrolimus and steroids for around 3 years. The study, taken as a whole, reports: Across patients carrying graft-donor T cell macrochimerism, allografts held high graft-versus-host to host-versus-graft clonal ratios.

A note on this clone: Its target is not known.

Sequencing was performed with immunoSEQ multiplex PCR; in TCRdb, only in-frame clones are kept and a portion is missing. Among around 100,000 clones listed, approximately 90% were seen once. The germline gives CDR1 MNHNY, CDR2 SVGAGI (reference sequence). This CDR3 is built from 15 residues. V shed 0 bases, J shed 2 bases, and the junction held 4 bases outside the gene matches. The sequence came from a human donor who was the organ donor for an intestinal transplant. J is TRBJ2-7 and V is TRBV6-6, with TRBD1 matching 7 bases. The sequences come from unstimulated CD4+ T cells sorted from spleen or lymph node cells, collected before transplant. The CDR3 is CASSYSDRAAYEQYF. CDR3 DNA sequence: TGTGCCAGCAGTTACTCAGACAGGGCGGCCTACGAGCAGTACTTC.